The TCR beta chain described here comes from a study of cytomegalovirus exposure and HLA in healthy donors. Researchers ran the PCR with 60 Vbeta and 13 Jbeta primers. Profiled with immunoSEQ multiplex PCR; TCRdb holds only in-frame clones, not every one. The sample includes some 130,000 clones, 63% seen only once; the top ten take more than 8.5%. The CDR3 contains 13 residues. The germline gives CDR1 SNHLY, CDR2 FYNNEI. V was pared by 1 base and J by 13 bases, with 9 bases of the junction left unmatched. This receptor was identified in a man aged 35 to 55 in good health and CMV-seropositive. This chain uses TRBV2 with TRBJ2-5, with 7 positions matching TRBD1. Sequencing was performed on PBMCs. The CDR3 coding sequence is TGTGCCAGCAGTGAAGAGTCGGGACAGAAGCCGTACTTC. It is translated as CASSEESGQKPYF. Variable domain in full (rest from reference TRBV2 and TRBJ2-5): EPEVTQTPSHQVTQMGQEVILRCVPISNHLYFYWYRQILGQKVEFLVSFYNNEISEKSEIFDDQFSVERPDGSNFTLKIRSTKLEDSAMYFCASSEESGQKPYFGPGTRLLVL.